These 25 T cell receptor beta chains share one sample of origin, sequenced in a study of technical replicates of blood from a few donors. Profiling relied on immunoSEQ multiplex PCR, and the TCRdb table lists in-frame clones only, not all of them. The table includes some 80,000 clones, roughly nine tenths detected once. Material for sequencing was T cells isolated from PBMCs. Every receptor here comes from a human donor in good health.

The chain is built from TRBV11-2 and TRBJ1-1, with TRBD1 identical over 7 bases. CDR1 and CDR2 (germline): SGHAT, FQNNGV. This CDR3 spans 18 amino acids. V dropped 0 bases and J dropped 8; count of bases not matched to a gene: 18. CDR3 loop: CASSLERTHRRQGGEAFF. The CDR3 DNA reads TGTGCCAGCAGCTTAGAACGCACCCACCGAAGGCAGGGGGGCGAAGCTTTCTTT.

The chain recombines TRBV6-6 with TRBJ1-3; D is perhaps TRBD1 (6 bases). Germline CDR1 and CDR2: MNHNY and SVGAGI (reference sequence). This CDR3 has 16 amino acids. V was shortened by 0 bases and J by 2 bases, with 11 bases between the two germline ends. This CDR3 is CASSYSGAGAGNTIYF. The CDR3 DNA reads TGTGCCAGCAGTTACTCGGGGGCAGGGGCTGGAAACACCATATATTTT.

The chain recombines TRBV4-1 with TRBJ1-3, with 8 bases lining up with TRBD1. This CDR3 is 16 amino acids long. Germline assignment: CDR1 MGHRA and CDR2 YSYEKL. The J segment lost 0 bases and the V segment lost 5 bases, leaving 6 bases of the junction unmatched. CDR3 sequence reads: CASSRRQGISGNTIYF. In nucleotides, the CDR3 is TGCGCCAGCAGCAGAAGACAGGGGATCTCTGGAAACACCATATATTTT.

The chain joins TRBV29-1 to TRBJ2-7; 8 nucleotides match TRBD2. CDR3 length: 13 amino acids. V shed 4 bases and J 2 bases; nucleotides not matched to a gene: 4. Germline CDR1 reads SQVTM; CDR2 reads ANQGSEA. In DNA, the CDR3 is TGCAGCGTTGTCCTAGCGGGCCCCTACGAGCAGTACTTC. This sequence encodes CSVVLAGPYEQYF.

The V call is TRBV11-2, the J call TRBJ2-7; TRBD2 aligns across 8 bases. CDR1 and CDR2 from the germline V gene are SGHAT and FQNNGV. There are 15 residues in the CDR3. V shed 7 bases and J 2 bases; nucleotides not matched to a gene: 10. For the CDR3, the DNA is TGTGCCAGCATCCTTGGGGGGACTAGTCCCTACGAGCAGTACTTC. This gives the protein CASILGGTSPYEQYF.

This rearrangement joins TRBV28 to TRBJ1-4; D perhaps matches TRBD1 (6 bases). The CDR3 is made up of 15 amino acids. V lost 7 bases, J lost 5 bases, and 17 bases lay in between. CDR1 MDHEN and CDR2 SYDVKM come from the germline V gene. CDR3 sequence reads: CASKFAGTPNEKLFF. In nucleotides, the CDR3 is TGTGCCAGCAAGTTTGCCGGGACACCAAATGAAAAACTGTTTTTT.

This chain uses TRBV15 with TRBJ2-3; 11 positions agree with TRBD2. With V trimmed by 0 bases and J by 2 bases, 7 bases remained unmatched. From germline, CDR1 is LNHNV and CDR2 YYDKDF (reference sequence). The CDR3 runs to 18 residues. The CDR3 bases are TGTGCCACCAGCAGAGATCTAGGGACTAGCGGACACACAGATACGCAGTATTTT. It translates to CATSRDLGTSGHTDTQYF.

The chain links TRBV19 to TRBJ2-5, with TRBD2 matching over 9 bases. J lost 4 bases, V lost 1 base, and 4 bases had no gene match. Per the germline V gene, CDR1 is LNHDA and CDR2 is SQIVND (reference sequence). This CDR3 is built from 15 residues. This chain's CDR3 is CASSIGAGGAETQYF. Here the CDR3 DNA reads TGTGCCAGTAGTATAGGTGCGGGAGGGGCAGAGACCCAGTACTTC.

The rearrangement uses TRBV28 and TRBJ1-2; 9 bases agree with TRBD1. This CDR3 is built from 13 residues. V lost 7 bases, J lost 7 bases, and 7 bases stayed unmatched. The germline V gene has CDR1 MDHEN and CDR2 SYDVKM. CDR3 amino acids: CASNSGQGSGYTF. In DNA, the CDR3 is TGTGCCAGCAATTCGGGACAGGGATCTGGCTACACCTTC.

The rearrangement uses TRBV5-1 and TRBJ2-6; 8 nucleotides match TRBD1. This CDR3 spans 18 amino acids. Germline V gives CDR1 SGHRS, CDR2 YFSETQ. J was trimmed by 0 bases and V by 3 bases; bases with no gene match: 8. This CDR3 is CASSWGWDRSSGANVLTF. CDR3 nucleotides: TGCGCCAGCAGCTGGGGATGGGACAGGAGCTCTGGGGCCAACGTCCTGACTTTC.

CDR3 nucleotides: TGTGCCAGCAGCTTTAGGGTCGACAGGAATAATTCACCCCTCCACTTT. Translating gives CASSFRVDRNNSPLHF. This chain connects TRBV7-2 to TRBJ1-6; D may be TRBD1 (6 bases). Trimming cost V 3 bases and J 5 bases, with 14 bases left between them. Germline V gene sequence: CDR1 SGHTA, CDR2 FQGNSA. The CDR3 loop spans 16 amino acids.

The count of this clone is one. The rearrangement joins TRBV19 to TRBJ1-5, with 7 nucleotides matching TRBD1. The trim removed 6 bases at V and 2 bases at J, leaving 10 bases unmatched. Germline assignment: CDR1 LNHDA and CDR2 SQIVND (reference sequence). The CDR3 length is 16 residues. In DNA, the CDR3 is TGTGCCAGTAGCGCCTCCGGGACAGTTGGCAATCAGCCCCAGCATTTT. This sequence encodes CASSASGTVGNQPQHF.

This chain links TRBV30 with TRBJ2-2, with a tentative D call TRBD2 (6 bases). CDR3 length equals 12 residues. Germline CDR1 and CDR2: GTSNPN and SVGIG (reference sequence). The V and J ends lost 8 bases and 6 bases respectively, with 13 bases between them. In DNA, the CDR3 is TGTGCCGGGGTTTGGGAGGCCGGGGAGCTGTTTTTT. Translating gives CAGVWEAGELFF.

In this sample, this clone turned up once. This chain uses TRBV19 with TRBJ1-1, with 8 bases that match TRBD1. CDR3 size: 17 residues. Germline-derived CDR1 and CDR2 are LNHDA and SQIVND (reference sequence). Trimming took 4 bases from V and 2 from J; bases not matched to a gene: 12. CDR3: CASSNTNGDRINTEAFF. The DNA for the CDR3 is TGTGCCAGTAGTAACACAAACGGGGACAGGATAAACACTGAAGCTTTCTTT.

J is TRBJ1-1 and V is TRBV13, with D perhaps matching TRBD1 (5 bases). V was shortened by 1 base and J by 5 bases, with 11 bases between the two germline ends. There are 14 residues in the CDR3. Germline CDR1 reads PRHDT; CDR2 reads FYEKMQ (reference sequence). CDR3 amino acids: CASSLVGGRTEAFF. CDR3 nucleotide sequence: TGTGCCAGCAGCTTAGTTGGGGGGAGAACTGAAGCTTTCTTT. The whole variable domain, remainder taken from reference TRBV13 and TRBJ1-1, is AAGVIQSPRHLIKEKRETATLKCYPIPRHDTVYWYQQGPGQDPQFLISFYEKMQSDKGSIPDRFSAQQFSDYHSELNMSSLELGDSALYFCASSLVGGRTEAFFGQGTRLTVV.

The gene calls are TRBV4-1 and TRBJ1-5; 8 nucleotides line up with TRBD1. After removal of 5 bases from V and 5 bases from J, the junction contained 11 bases not matched to a gene. The CDR3 is made up of 16 amino acids. In germline, CDR1 is MGHRA, CDR2 YSYEKL. CDR3 coding DNA: TGCGCCAGCAGCGCGTCCAGGGGGCTAGGGGATCAGCCCCAGCATTTT. Amino acid sequence: CASSASRGLGDQPQHF.

This clone was recorded a few times. V gene TRBV7-6 combines with J gene TRBJ1-6, with TRBD1 as a possible D gene (5 bases). The germline V gene encodes CDR1 SGHVS and CDR2 FNYEAQ. With 5 bases removed from V and 7 bases from J, the gap between germline ends came to 12 bases. The CDR3 extends over 14 amino acids. The CDR3 reads CASSPRGRNSPLHF. The CDR3 DNA reads TGTGCCAGCAGCCCGCGGGGCCGGAATTCACCCCTCCACTTT.

The chain is built from TRBV28 and TRBJ2-2, with 12 bases that match TRBD2. Germline V lookup: CDR1 MDHEN, CDR2 SYDVKM. J gave up 3 bases and V 1 base, and 15 bases lay outside the gene matches. The CDR3 extends over 21 amino acids. CDR3: CASSLYREVWTSGIYTGELFF. CDR3 in DNA: TGTGCCAGCAGTTTATATCGGGAGGTGTGGACTAGCGGGATCTACACCGGGGAGCTGTTTTTT. Variable domain in full (rest from reference TRBV28 and TRBJ2-2): DVKVTQSSRYLVKRTGEKVFLECVQDMDHENMFWYRQDPGLGLRLIYFSYDVKMKEKGDIPEGYSVSREKKERFSLILESASTNQTSMYLCASSLYREVWTSGIYTGELFFGEGSRLTVL.

The CDR3 DNA follows: TGCGCCAGTAAGAGAATTCGGAATCAGCCCCAGCATTTT. Translating gives CASKRIRNQPQHF. The V and J genes are TRBV5-1 and TRBJ1-5; D ambiguous. The CDR3 is 13 amino acids. Germline-derived CDR1 and CDR2 are SGHRS and YFSETQ. The V gene lost 8 bases and the J gene lost 4 bases, with 13 bases spanning the gap.

V gene TRBV19 combines with J gene TRBJ2-7; TRBD2 might be the D (7 bases). The CDR3 covers 15 residues. CDR1 is LNHDA and CDR2 is SQIVND in the germline V gene (reference sequence). Trimming left V 5 bases short and J 3 bases short, with 17 bases between. The CDR3 loop reads CASSAAGQIFYEQYF. The CDR3 DNA reads TGTGCCAGTAGTGCAGCGGGACAAATTTTCTACGAGCAGTACTTC.

CDR3 loop: CASSPGQGASEAFF. CDR3 nucleotide sequence: TGTGCCAGCAGCCCCGGACAGGGGGCATCTGAAGCTTTCTTT. The chain has TRBV9 and TRBJ1-1; TRBD1 aligns across 11 bases. This CDR3 has 14 amino acids. V dropped 4 bases and J dropped 6; count of bases not matched to a gene: 5. CDR1 is SGDLS, CDR2 YYNGEE, per germline.

This clone was observed a single time. The chain carries TRBV20-1 and TRBJ1-3; possible D gene TRBD1, 5 bases. With 1 base removed from V and 8 bases from J, the gap between germline ends came to 6 bases. The CDR3 runs 11 residues. Germline V lookup: CDR1 DFQATT, CDR2 SNEGSKA (reference sequence). The CDR3 loop is CSARAGDTIYF. CDR3 nucleotides: TGCAGTGCTAGAGCGGGGGACACCATATATTTT.

The chain has TRBV6-4 and TRBJ2-3, with 11 positions matching TRBD2. CDR3 length: 15 amino acids. Germline lookup yields CDR1 MRHNA and CDR2 SNTAGT. V trimming: 6 bases; J trimming: 6 bases; junction bases outside the gene matches: 8. The CDR3 DNA reads TGTGCCAGCAGAATGTTAGCGGGAGGGCCGGATACGCAGTATTTT. Its translation: CASRMLAGGPDTQYF.

The chain uses TRBV4-1 and TRBJ1-5, with D possibly being TRBD1 (6 bases). Germline V lookup: CDR1 MGHRA, CDR2 YSYEKL. The CDR3 is 17 residues long. V was pared by 5 bases and J by 5 bases, with 22 bases between. CDR3 sequence (DNA): TGCGCCAGCAGCAAAGGCCCTTGGAGGGAGGGGGATCAGCCCCAGCATTTT. It yields the protein CASSKGPWREGDQPQHF.

V gene TRBV7-9 combines with J gene TRBJ2-2, with D possibly being TRBD2 (6 bases). The CDR3 runs to 16 residues. The germline CDR1 and CDR2 sequences are SEHNR and FQNEAQ (reference sequence). V shed 5 bases and J shed 5 bases, with 18 bases lying between them. The CDR3 DNA is TGTGCCAGCAGCCCGCCTCCGACTAGGGGTACCGGGGAGCTGTTTTTT. Its translation: CASSPPPTRGTGELFF.